The 20 T cell receptor beta chains listed next were all sequenced from one sample in a study of T cell responses to AZD1222 COVID-19 vaccine. The assay was immunoSEQ multiplex PCR, and TCRdb's table has in-frame clones only and misses some. The table records approximately 100,000 clones, 87% of them present only once. Sample: peripheral blood, taken 28 days after the second AZD1222 dose. The receptors shown here come from an adult who received the AZD1222 COVID-19 vaccine.

The gene calls are TRBV5-5 and TRBJ2-7; D is unresolved. Germline V gene sequence: CDR1 SGHKS, CDR2 YYEKEE (reference sequence). The CDR3 length is 14 residues. The V end lost 0 bases, the J end lost 0 bases, and 7 bases lay between the germline ends. As DNA, the CDR3 is TGTGCCAGCAGCTTGGAAGGTAACTCCTACGAGCAGTACTTC. This translates into CASSLEGNSYEQYF.

The chain has TRBV27 and TRBJ2-3; D gene unclear. This CDR3 region has 13 residues. CDR1 is MNHEY and CDR2 is SMNVEV in the germline V gene (reference sequence). V lost 5 bases, J lost 4 bases, and 10 bases lay in between. The CDR3 sequence is CASSPRFSDTQYF. DNA of the CDR3: TGTGCCAGCAGTCCTCGTTTCTCAGATACGCAGTATTTT.

The J gene is TRBJ1-3, the V gene TRBV18; D remains ambiguous. With 1 base removed from V and 4 bases from J, the gap between germline ends came to 17 bases. Germline loops: CDR1 KGHSH, CDR2 LQKENI. The CDR3 covers 17 residues. The chain's CDR3 is CASSPRTQKPRGNTIYF. In DNA, the CDR3 is TGTGCCAGCTCACCACGGACTCAGAAGCCCCGAGGAAACACCATATATTTT. The whole variable domain, remainder taken from reference TRBV18 and TRBJ1-3, is NAGVMQNPRHLVRRRGQEARLRCSPMKGHSHVYWYRQLPEEGLKFMVYLQKENIIDESGMPKERFSAEFPKEGPSILRIQQVVRGDSAAYFCASSPRTQKPRGNTIYFGEGSWLTVV.

The chain has TRBV5-6 and TRBJ1-2; 9 bases match TRBD1. V trimming: 2 bases; J trimming: 1 base; junction bases outside the gene matches: 3. The CDR3 covers 15 residues. CDR1 is SGHDT, CDR2 YYEEEE, per germline. The CDR3 reads CASSFRDRVNYGYTF. For the CDR3, the DNA is TGTGCCAGCAGCTTCAGGGACAGGGTTAACTATGGCTACACCTTC.

V is TRBV24-1 and J is TRBJ2-5, with 11 bases identical to TRBD1. The CDR3 spans 15 residues. Germline V CDR1 and CDR2: KGHDR, SFDVKD. V shed 3 bases and J 5 bases; nucleotides not matched to a gene: 4. CDR3 amino acids: CATSDPGTGGETQYF. The CDR3 coding sequence is TGTGCCACCAGTGATCCCGGGACAGGGGGGGAGACCCAGTACTTC.

The V call is TRBV7-9, the J call TRBJ1-5, with a possible D match to TRBD1 (5 bases). The V end lost 1 base, the J end lost 7 bases, and 8 bases lay between the germline ends. CDR1 is SEHNR, CDR2 FQNEAQ, per germline (reference sequence). This CDR3 has 13 residues. CDR3 loop: CASSLGEGQPQHF. The CDR3 DNA sequence: TGTGCCAGCAGCTTAGGGGAGGGGCAGCCCCAGCATTTT.

This clone was counted a few times. This chain joins TRBV29-1 and TRBJ1-2, with D unclear. V lost 2 bases and J lost 7, with 8 bases in between. The germline V gene encodes CDR1 SQVTM and CDR2 ANQGSEA. CDR3 length: 11 amino acids. For the CDR3, the DNA is TGCAGCGTTGAAAATGCGGGTGGCTACACCTTC. It translates to CSVENAGGYTF.

This clone has just a few counts. The rearrangement uses TRBV4-1 and TRBJ2-1; 14 bases fit TRBD2. The CDR3 extends over 16 amino acids. Germline trimming cut 3 bases from V and 10 bases from J; bases unmatched to any gene: 8. Germline V gene sequence: CDR1 MGHRA, CDR2 YSYEKL. CDR3 protein: CASSQGLAGAYREQFF. For the CDR3, the DNA is TGCGCCAGCAGCCAGGGACTAGCGGGAGCTTACCGGGAGCAGTTCTTC.

The chain carries TRBV30 and TRBJ1-2, with D hard to call. From germline, CDR1 is GTSNPN and CDR2 SVGIG (reference sequence). CDR3 length: 15 residues. The V and J ends lost 3 bases and 8 bases respectively, with 22 bases between them. The CDR3 protein is CAWRKNLSLRGGYTF. As DNA, the CDR3 is TGTGCCTGGAGGAAGAATCTATCCCTCCGAGGAGGCTACACCTTC.

The chain combines TRBV6-1 with TRBJ1-5; D uncertain. The CDR3 totals 15 residues. Trimming stripped 3 bases from V and 6 bases from J, with 15 bases between. Per germline, CDR1 MNHNS and CDR2 SASEGT. CDR3 in DNA: TGTGCCAGCAGTGATGTGGGGAGGGCGGGTCAGCCCCAGCATTTT. It specifies CASSDVGRAGQPQHF.

The chain carries TRBV19 and TRBJ1-5; 10 bases line up with TRBD1. V trimming: 4 bases; J trimming: 7 bases; junction bases outside the gene matches: 7. The CDR3 is 15 amino acids. Germline V lookup: CDR1 LNHDA, CDR2 SQIVND (reference sequence). CDR3 DNA sequence: TGTGCCAGTAGTAATTGGGACAGGGGAAGACAGCCCCAGCATTTT. This gives the protein CASSNWDRGRQPQHF.

V and J are TRBV24-1 and TRBJ2-1, with D perhaps TRBD1 (5 bases). Germline V gene lookup returns CDR1 KGHDR and CDR2 SFDVKD. Trimming took off 5 bases at V and 0 bases at J, with 10 bases between the two ends. CDR3 size: 15 residues. The CDR3 bases are TGTGCCACCAGTGGGATCGACAGCTCCTACAATGAGCAGTTCTTC. It translates to CATSGIDSSYNEQFF.

The chain combines TRBV27 with TRBJ1-1; unclear D gene. Germline V CDR1 and CDR2: MNHEY, SMNVEV (reference sequence). The CDR3 spans 14 residues. V lost 3 bases and J 2 bases, leaving 10 bases between the germline ends. In DNA, the CDR3 is TGTGCCAGCAGTTTTAATCAGGTTAACACTGAAGCTTTCTTT. This sequence encodes CASSFNQVNTEAFF.

The chain is built from TRBV4-3 and TRBJ1-2; no clear D gene. This CDR3 is 16 amino acids long. The germline gives CDR1 LGHNA, CDR2 YSLEER. Trimming shortened V by 0 bases and J by 7 bases, and 18 bases separated the two germline ends. CDR3 loop: CASSQDRAAPGGGYTF. DNA for the CDR3: TGCGCCAGCAGCCAAGATCGCGCTGCACCAGGAGGTGGCTACACCTTC.

The rearrangement uses TRBV18 and TRBJ1-2, with 8 positions matching TRBD1. The germline V gene encodes CDR1 KGHSH and CDR2 LQKENI. Unmatched junction bases numbered 7, after V lost 6 bases and J lost 4 bases. The CDR3 sequence is 14 residues long. In DNA, the CDR3 is TGTGCCAGCTCTCAGGACAGGGAGGTCTATGGCTACACCTTC. Protein sequence: CASSQDREVYGYTF.

The chain carries TRBV9 and TRBJ2-3; D is possibly TRBD2 (6 bases). Germline values: CDR1 SGDLS, CDR2 YYNGEE. There are 16 residues in the CDR3. The V end lost 1 base, the J end lost 0 bases, and 12 bases lay between the germline ends. CDR3 bases: TGTGCCAGCAGCGTAACCTCTGCGGGAAGCACAGATACGCAGTATTTT. Its translation: CASSVTSAGSTDTQYF.

This chain links TRBV7-3 with TRBJ2-1; TRBD2 matches 9 bases. The V and J ends lost 5 bases and 3 bases, in that order; junction bases with no gene match: 11. The germline V gene encodes CDR1 SGHTA and CDR2 FQGTGA. The CDR3 spans 17 residues. The chain's CDR3 is CASSPTIAGANYNEQFF. DNA for the CDR3: TGTGCCAGCAGCCCTACTATAGCGGGAGCTAACTACAATGAGCAGTTCTTC.

The chain combines TRBV12-3 or TRBV12-4 with TRBJ2-7; tentatively, D is TRBD2 (6 bases). This CDR3 contains 13 residues. Trimming left V 8 bases short and J 1 base short, with 12 bases between. The CDR3 loop is CASGRSGSYEQYF. The CDR3 DNA reads TGTGCCAGCGGACGCAGCGGGTCCTACGAGCAGTACTTC.

This chain links TRBV19 with TRBJ1-1; possibly TRBD1 for D (5 bases). With 1 base removed from V and 1 base from J, the gap between germline ends came to 13 bases. CDR3 length equals 16 residues. CDR1 is LNHDA and CDR2 is SQIVND in the germline V gene (reference sequence). The CDR3 region is CASSIGGQGGNTEAFF. CDR3 sequence (DNA): TGTGCCAGTAGTATAGGGGGTCAGGGTGGGAACACTGAAGCTTTCTTT.

The chain combines TRBV11-2 with TRBJ1-3, with D unresolved. V was pared by 2 bases and J by 7 bases, with 3 bases between. CDR1 is SGHAT, CDR2 FQNNGV, per germline. This CDR3 spans 11 amino acids. The CDR3 sequence: CASSLWNTIYF. The CDR3, as DNA: TGTGCCAGCAGCTTATGGAACACCATATATTTT.